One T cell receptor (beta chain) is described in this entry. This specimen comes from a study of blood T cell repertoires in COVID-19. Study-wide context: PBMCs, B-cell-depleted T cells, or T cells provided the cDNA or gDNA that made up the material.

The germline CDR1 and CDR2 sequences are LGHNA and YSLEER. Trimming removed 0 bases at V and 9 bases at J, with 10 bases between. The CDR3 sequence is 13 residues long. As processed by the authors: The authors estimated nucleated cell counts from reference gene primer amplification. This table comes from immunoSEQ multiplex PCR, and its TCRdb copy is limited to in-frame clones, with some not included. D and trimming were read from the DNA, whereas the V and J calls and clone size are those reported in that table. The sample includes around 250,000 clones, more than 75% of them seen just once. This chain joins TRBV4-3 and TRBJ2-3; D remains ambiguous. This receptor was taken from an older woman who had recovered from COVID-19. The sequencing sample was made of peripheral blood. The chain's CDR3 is CASSQEGFRTQYF. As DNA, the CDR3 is TGCGCCAGCAGCCAAGAGGGTTTCAGGACGCAGTATTTT.